Sequencing of this T cell receptor beta chain was carried out in a study of Graves' ophthalmopathy and Graves' hyperthyroidism. Looking at the study overall: Peripheral blood was obtained at first diagnosis, ahead of any treatment.

Amplifying from RNA transcripts, the study obtained TCR beta CDR3 regions. HTBI primers primed a first-round RT-PCR, and a second-round multiplex PCR followed. TCRdb redid the calling of the multiplex PCR reads with MiXCR, one entry per CDR3 protein. This table has 650,000 to 900,000 distinct CDR3 sequences, approximately 40% appearing once. Notes on this clonotype: Its antigen is unidentified.

The PBMCs used were ones drawn from about 9.7 ml of fresh peripheral blood. Germline CDR1 is SGHVS and CDR2 is FNYEAQ. CDR3 length equals 14 residues. V lost 3 bases, J lost 7 bases, and 7 bases stayed unmatched. Overall study results and limits: A model built from 13 signatures distinguished ophthalmopathy from stable hyperthyroidism with roughly 85% sensitivity and about 80% specificity. The blood repertoire also included most expanded thyroid clonotypes above 0.001 frequency.

The chain is built from TRBV7-6 and TRBJ1-1; the match to TRBD1 covers 8 bases. This sequence originates from an adult man with Graves' ophthalmopathy. Sequencing was performed on peripheral blood. DNA for the CDR3: TGTGCCAGCAGCTTGGTCGCCGGGACAGGTGAAGCTTTCTTT. It codes for CASSLVAGTGEAFF.